This is a list of T cell receptor beta chains from one sample in a study of blood T cells in healthy people across ages. TCRdb redid the calling of the 5' RACE reads with MiXCR, one entry per CDR3 protein. This table has about 1,800,000 distinct CDR3 sequences, approximately 28% appearing once. Sequences were obtained from blood. Source of these receptors: a woman aged 30 to 39 in good health. The CDR3 runs from the conserved cysteine through the conserved F or W. A D gene is named only where the DNA matches it firmly. Size is stated for part of the rows, as once, few or many counts, or as a class when the clone is expanded.

abundance,d_gene,v_gene,j_gene,CDR3nt,CDR3aa
many,TRBD1,TRBV2,TRBJ2-7,TGTGCCAGCAGACTCGGACAGGAGGCGCACGAGCAGTACTTC,CASRLGQEAHEQYF
many,.,TRBV5-5,TRBJ2-4,TGTGCCAGCAGGCTTTCAGAATTTCTAGCCAAAAACATTCAGTACTTC,CASRLSEFLAKNIQYF
.,TRBD2,TRBV9,TRBJ2-7,TGTGCCAGCAGCGTTGGAAGCGGGGGGGGATACGAGCAGTACTTC,CASSVGSGGGYEQYF
many,.,TRBV5-1,TRBJ1-2,TGCGCCAGCAGCTCCTCAACCGGACAGATCGTGGCTAACTATGGCTACACCTTC,CASSSSTGQIVANYGYTF
.,.,TRBV25-1,TRBJ1-4,TGTGCCAGCAGTGAAGGGAGGGGAAAACTGTTTTTT,CASSEGRGKLFF
.,.,TRBV7-3,TRBJ1-1,TGTGCCAGCAGCACCTACAGGGTGTCGCACACTGAAGCTTTCTTT,CASSTYRVSHTEAFF
few,TRBD2,TRBV20-1,TRBJ2-4,TGCAGTACTCAATCTAGCGGGAGACTGAGGGAGCAGTACTTC,CSTQSSGRLREQYF
.,.,TRBV7-6,TRBJ2-7,TGTGCCAGCAGCTTACGGAGACCCGTCTATTCCGGCGTCTACGAGCAGTACTTC,CASSLRRPVYSGVYEQYF
few,.,TRBV7-9,TRBJ1-2,TGTGCCAGCAGCTCCCCTAGTGGACAATCTTATGGCTACACCTTC,CASSSPSGQSYGYTF
few,TRBD2,TRBV7-2,TRBJ2-7,TGTGCCAGCAGCCCCCGGGAAGGGAGCGGGGACGAGCAGTACTTC,CASSPREGSGDEQYF
.,TRBD1,TRBV12-3/TRBV12-4,TRBJ1-2,TGTGCCAGCAGTTTGGACAGGGCTGCGAGTTATGGCTACACCTTC,CASSLDRAASYGYTF
.,.,TRBV11-2,TRBJ2-1,TGTGCCAGCAGCTTAGCCTCGAACCTCAATGAGCAGTTCTTC,CASSLASNLNEQFF
.,.,TRBV7-2,TRBJ2-1,TGTGCCAGCACCAGGAGTAGTGAGCAGTTCTTC,CASTRSSEQFF
few,.,TRBV30,TRBJ2-3,TGTGCCTGGAGTCAGACGGGTTTCCCAGATACGCAGTATTTT,CAWSQTGFPDTQYF
.,TRBD1,TRBV6-6,TRBJ1-2,TGTGCCAGCAGTTGGGACAGGGAATATGGCTACACCTTC,CASSWDREYGYTF
few,.,TRBV4-3,TRBJ1-2,TGCGCCAGCAGCCATCCCTCCGGGACGGCTAACTATGGCTACACCTTC,CASSHPSGTANYGYTF